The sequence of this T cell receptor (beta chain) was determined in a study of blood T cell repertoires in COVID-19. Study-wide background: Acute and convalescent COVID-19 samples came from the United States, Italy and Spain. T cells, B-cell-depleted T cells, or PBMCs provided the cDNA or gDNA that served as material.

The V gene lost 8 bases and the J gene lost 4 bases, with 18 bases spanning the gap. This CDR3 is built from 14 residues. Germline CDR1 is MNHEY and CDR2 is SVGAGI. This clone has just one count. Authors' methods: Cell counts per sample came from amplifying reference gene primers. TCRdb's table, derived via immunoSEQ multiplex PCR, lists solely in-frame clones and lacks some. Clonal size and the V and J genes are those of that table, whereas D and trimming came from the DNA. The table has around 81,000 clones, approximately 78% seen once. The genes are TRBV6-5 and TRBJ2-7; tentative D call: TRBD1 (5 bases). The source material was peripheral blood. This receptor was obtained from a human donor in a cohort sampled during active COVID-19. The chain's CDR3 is CASRPGHEGYEQYF. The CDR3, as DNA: TGTGCCAGCCGTCCAGGACACGAAGGGTACGAGCAGTACTTC.